This T cell receptor (beta chain) derives from a study of PD-L1 blockade in urothelial cancer. Background on the study: Males with bladder-origin urothelial cancer made up about 85% of the roughly 29 patients. General study points: When pretreatment blood TCR clonality was below the median, it predicted better survival.

Losses at the gene ends were 6 bases for V and 6 bases for J; bases not matched to a gene: 5. Germline assignment: CDR1 MNHEY and CDR2 SMNVEV (reference sequence). This CDR3 contains 14 residues. A remark on this clone: The target antigen is unknown.

TCRdb's copy holds only in-frame clones and misses some; the assay was immunoSEQ multiplex PCR. This table has 100,000 to 150,000 clones, roughly 80% appearing once. Time point specified: pretreatment peripheral blood. Patients' cancers were locally advanced or metastatic urothelial carcinomas. The sequence was obtained from a man aged 50-59 years with urothelial cancer. Here the sequenced sample was PBMCs, taken around atezolizumab (anti-PD-L1) treatment. The chain employs TRBV27 and TRBJ2-1; the match to TRBD2 covers 10 bases. The CDR3 region has the DNA TGTGCCAGCAGACTAGCGGGAATAGTCAATGAGCAGTTCTTC. This encodes CASRLAGIVNEQFF.